Listed below are T cell receptor beta chains from one sample, sequenced in a study of early T cells in non-severe SARS-CoV-2 infection. TCRdb independently ran MiXCR on the 5' RACE reads; one entry per CDR3 protein. The sample includes some 30,000 distinct CDR3 sequences, around 7% seen only once; the top ten take about 40%. The specimen was whole blood. The source is an adult who was a healthcare worker with PCR-confirmed SARS-CoV-2 infection or an uninfected control (not recorded which). The CDR3 runs from the conserved cysteine through the conserved F or W. Each record gives: V gene, J gene, D gene, clone size, CDR3 DNA, CDR3 protein. D genes are given only for firm matches. Clone sizes are given selectively: once, few, many, or a class where the clone is expanded.

TRBV5-1,TRBJ1-1,.,many,TGCGCCAGCAGCTTGGGGGTTTGGGGTGACAGCGAAATCATGAACACTGAAGCTTTCTTT,CASSLGVWGDSEIMNTEAFF
TRBV5-1,TRBJ2-2,.,.,TGCGCCAGCAGATTACTAGCAGCCCCGAACACCGGGGAGCTGTTTTTT,CASRLLAAPNTGELFF
TRBV19,TRBJ1-5,TRBD1,many,TGTGCCAGTAGCATCCCGGACAGGGGCGTAGGATCAGATCAGCCCCAGCATTTT,CASSIPDRGVGSDQPQHF
TRBV2,TRBJ1-1,.,many,TGTGCCAGCACCCCGGACAGCTTGAACACTGAAGCTTTCTTT,CASTPDSLNTEAFF
TRBV7-9,TRBJ2-3,.,many,TGTGCCAGCAGCCCGTCGGAGGCGACAGATACGCAGTATTTT,CASSPSEATDTQYF
TRBV25-1,TRBJ2-2,TRBD2,many,TGTGCCAGCAGTGAAGGACTAGCGGACACCGGGGAGCTGTTTTTT,CASSEGLADTGELFF
TRBV6-5,TRBJ1-5,.,.,TGTGCCAGCAGTTACTCCAGGGGCCAGCCCCAGCATTTT,CASSYSRGQPQHF
TRBV20-1,TRBJ2-2,.,.,TGCAGTGCTAGAGAGGGGACGTCGAACACCGGGGAGCTGTTTTTT,CSAREGTSNTGELFF
TRBV27,TRBJ2-5,.,many,TGTGCCAGCAGTTTATTCTCCGGGGGTCAGAAAGAGACCCAGTACTTC,CASSLFSGGQKETQYF
TRBV6-5,TRBJ1-4,.,.,TGTGCCAGCAGCCCCGACAGGACGGAAAAACTGTTTTTT,CASSPDRTEKLFF
TRBV14,TRBJ2-1,TRBD1,many,TGTGCCAGCAGCCAATATAACAGGGGTACTGAGCAGTTCTTC,CASSQYNRGTEQFF
TRBV14,TRBJ2-7,TRBD1,many,TGTGCCAGCAGCCAAGTTTCGGGACAGGGGGCTGTCGAGCAGTACTTC,CASSQVSGQGAVEQYF
TRBV7-9,TRBJ2-5,.,many,TGTGCCAGCAGCTTAGCCTGGGAGACCCAGTACTTC,CASSLAWETQYF
TRBV7-6,TRBJ2-7,.,many,TGTGCCAGCAGCTTAAACAGGGACGAGCAGTACTTC,CASSLNRDEQYF
TRBV5-1,TRBJ1-5,.,many,TGCGCCAGCAGCCCCGAGGGAAACAATCAGCCCCAGCATTTT,CASSPEGNNQPQHF
TRBV9,TRBJ2-1,TRBD1,many,TGTGCCAGCAGCGTAGGGTACAGGGGCGCTGAGCAGTTCTTC,CASSVGYRGAEQFF
TRBV7-2,TRBJ2-1,TRBD2,many,TGTGCCAGCAGCGCGGGACTAGCGGCTACAAAGCAGTTCTTC,CASSAGLAATKQFF
TRBV12-3/TRBV12-4,TRBJ2-5,.,few,TGTGCCAGCAGTTTACGATCCGACGGACTCCAGAAGACCCAGTACTTC,CASSLRSDGLQKTQYF
TRBV7-9,TRBJ1-2,.,many,TGTGCCAGCAGCTTAGTAGACGCCTTGAGCTATGGCTACACCTTC,CASSLVDALSYGYTF
TRBV28,TRBJ2-7,.,many,TGTGCCAGCAGTCCCCTGGTGGCAGACTACGAGCAGTACTTC,CASSPLVADYEQYF
TRBV29-1,TRBJ2-1,.,many,TGCAGCGTGGTTCAGCATGAGCAGTTCTTC,CSVVQHEQFF
TRBV7-9,TRBJ2-7,.,many,TGTGCCAGCAGCTTAGCGCAAGGAGGGTTCTACGAGCAGTACTTC,CASSLAQGGFYEQYF
TRBV5-1,TRBJ2-7,.,many,TGCGCCAGCAGCTATACAGGGTCGATGGGCGAGCAGTACTTC,CASSYTGSMGEQYF
TRBV27,TRBJ2-1,TRBD1,many,TGTGCCAGCAGCATTTCCGGGACAGGGTTAAATGAGCAGTTCTTC,CASSISGTGLNEQFF
TRBV19,TRBJ2-7,.,many,TGTGCCAGTAGTCCCCGGGACGCCTACGAGCAGTACTTC,CASSPRDAYEQYF
TRBV6-2/TRBV6-3,TRBJ2-2,.,.,TGTGCCAGCAGTTACTGTGTGTCGAACACCGGGGAGCTGTTTTTT,CASSYCVSNTGELFF
TRBV6-5,TRBJ2-3,.,many,TGTGCCAGCAGTTACTCTGGGCGCACAGATACGCAGTATTTT,CASSYSGRTDTQYF
TRBV20-1,TRBJ1-1,TRBD1,many,TGCAGTGTTAGGGGACAGCTGAACACTGAAGCTTTCTTT,CSVRGQLNTEAFF
TRBV2,TRBJ2-7,.,many,TGTGCCAGCAGTGGTCCTTCACAGTGGGAGCAGTACTTC,CASSGPSQWEQYF
TRBV3-1,TRBJ1-1,.,many,TGTGCCAGCAGCCAGGGCATGAACACTGAAGCTTTCTTT,CASSQGMNTEAFF
TRBV4-1,TRBJ1-5,TRBD1,many,TGCGCCAGCAGCCAACCTTCTCGGACAGGACAGAATCAGCCCCAGCATTTT,CASSQPSRTGQNQPQHF
TRBV18,TRBJ2-1,TRBD2,many,TGTGCCAGCTTAGCGGGGGCCCACAATGAGCAGTTCTTC,CASLAGAHNEQFF
TRBV20-1,TRBJ1-5,.,many,TGCAGTGCCAGCCAGGGGCAGGGATTAAGCAATCAGCCCCAGCATTTT,CSASQGQGLSNQPQHF
TRBV11-2,TRBJ2-4,TRBD1,.,TGTGCCAGCAGCCCCGACAGGGGGCCCCTTAGCGTTCAGTACTTC,CASSPDRGPLSVQYF
TRBV7-9,TRBJ2-1,.,many,TGTGCCAGCAGCCCCCTAGGGAATGAGCAGTTCTTC,CASSPLGNEQFF
TRBV6-2/TRBV6-3,TRBJ2-1,.,few,TGTGCCAGCAGCTGGGGGGCCCTCAATGAGCAGTTCTTC,CASSWGALNEQFF
TRBV20-1,TRBJ2-7,TRBD2,many,TGCAGTGCTTCGGGACTAGCGGGAGTGGACGAGCAGTACTTC,CSASGLAGVDEQYF
TRBV20-1,TRBJ2-1,.,many,TGCAGTGCCCTCTCTCGACAGGCGTCGGGCAATGAGCAGTTCTTC,CSALSRQASGNEQFF
TRBV18,TRBJ2-1,.,many,TGTGCCAGCTCACCAAATAGAGTATCCTACAATGAGCAGTTCTTC,CASSPNRVSYNEQFF
TRBV5-1,TRBJ1-2,.,many,TGCGCCAGCAGCGGCGTACGGGGTGGCTACACCTTC,CASSGVRGGYTF
TRBV20-1,TRBJ2-1,TRBD1,many,TGCAGTGCCCCCGATTGGGGGACAGGCGACTACAATGAGCAGTTCTTC,CSAPDWGTGDYNEQFF
TRBV4-2,TRBJ2-1,.,many,TGTGCCAGCAGCTATTCGAGGGCCTCCCTGGGGAATGAGCAGTTCTTC,CASSYSRASLGNEQFF
TRBV12-3/TRBV12-4,TRBJ2-5,.,many,TGTGCCAGCAGTTTATGGGCGGCCGCGGAGACCCAGTACTTC,CASSLWAAAETQYF
TRBV6-5,TRBJ1-1,.,many,TGTGCCAGCAGTCGGGTCCCGAACACTGAAGCTTTCTTT,CASSRVPNTEAFF
TRBV6-2/TRBV6-3,TRBJ2-3,TRBD2,.,TGTGCCAGCAGTTGGGGGACTAGCGGGGATACGCAGTATTTT,CASSWGTSGDTQYF
TRBV5-1,TRBJ2-5,TRBD2,few,TGCGCCAGCAGCGGGGGAGCGGGAGTAGGCGGTGAGACCCAGTACTTC,CASSGGAGVGGETQYF
TRBV6-1,TRBJ1-4,.,many,TGTGCCAGCAGTGAAGCGGATGAAAAACTGTTTTTT,CASSEADEKLFF
TRBV12-3/TRBV12-4,TRBJ2-2,.,few,TGTGCCAGCAGTTCTGTAAGGGTTTTCGGGGAGCTGTTTTTT,CASSSVRVFGELFF
TRBV11-2,TRBJ2-1,TRBD2,many,TGTGCCAGCAGCTTAGGCCAGCGGGGACCCTACAATGAGCAGTTCTTC,CASSLGQRGPYNEQFF
TRBV18,TRBJ2-4,.,many,TGTGCCAGCTCACCAAGCGGGGCCAAAAACATTCAGTACTTC,CASSPSGAKNIQYF
TRBV7-6,TRBJ2-1,.,many,TGTGCCAGCAGCTTCATCACGGGAGATTTCTACAATGAGCAGTTCTTC,CASSFITGDFYNEQFF
TRBV6-2/TRBV6-3,TRBJ2-2,.,few,TGTGCCAGCAGCCGTCCTGACAGACTCCCCGGGGAGCTGTTTTTT,CASSRPDRLPGELFF
TRBV20-1,TRBJ2-7,.,few,TGCAGTGCTTTACTTCTCTACGAGCAGTACTTC,CSALLLYEQYF